These 28 T cell receptor beta chains originate from one sample sequenced in a study of blood T cell repertoires in COVID-19. TCRdb's table, derived via immunoSEQ multiplex PCR, lists solely in-frame clones and lacks some. The data contain about 300,000 clones, more than 75% of them singletons. The sequenced sample was PBMCs or T cells enriched from blood (not recorded which). The receptors shown here come from a woman aged 18-30 years who had recovered from COVID-19.

This clone appeared a single time. J is TRBJ2-3 and V is TRBV2; possibly TRBD1 for D (6 bases). Germline V gene lookup returns CDR1 SNHLY and CDR2 FYNNEI. The CDR3 length is 14 residues. The V end was cut by 8 bases, the J end by 1 base, with 13 bases between. DNA for the CDR3: TGTGCCAGCGGCTGGGACACAGGCACAGATACGCAGTATTTT. Its protein is CASGWDTGTDTQYF.

The rearrangement links TRBV10-2 to TRBJ2-1; perhaps TRBD2 as D (7 bases). This CDR3 comprises 17 residues. Germline loops: CDR1 WSHSY, CDR2 SAAADI. V was clipped by 6 bases and J by 8 bases, with 26 bases between them. The CDR3 is CASRGGPTGYSFDEQFF. CDR3 in DNA: TGCGCCAGCAGGGGGGGGCCGACGGGTTACAGTTTCGATGAGCAGTTCTTC.

The chain combines TRBV28 with TRBJ1-2, with D uncertain. This CDR3 is 14 amino acids long. Trimming removed 3 bases at V and 8 bases at J, with 16 bases between. Per the germline V gene, CDR1 is MDHEN and CDR2 is SYDVKM. CDR3 DNA sequence: TGTGCCAGCAGTTTCCACAGTACGACGAGCGGCTACACCTTC. This sequence encodes CASSFHSTTSGYTF.

CDR3 protein: CASSPGLARIQYF. The CDR3 DNA is TGTGCCAGCAGTCCGGGACTAGCAAGGATTCAGTACTTC. V usage is TRBV27 and J usage is TRBJ2-4; 9 bases fit TRBD2. J was trimmed by 10 bases and V by 5 bases; bases with no gene match: 6. This CDR3 has 13 residues. CDR1 MNHEY and CDR2 SMNVEV come from the germline V gene (reference sequence).

In its sample, this clone was seen once. This chain joins TRBV2 and TRBJ1-5; TRBD1 agrees at 7 bases. Germline CDR1 and CDR2: SNHLY and FYNNEI. V lost 4 bases to trimming and J lost 6 bases; unmatched junction nucleotides: 6. The CDR3 length is 14 residues. The CDR3 DNA sequence: TGTGCCAGCAGTGGACGACAGGGCAGTCAGCCCCAGCATTTT. Translation: CASSGRQGSQPQHF.

This clone appeared a single time. The gene calls are TRBV7-8 and TRBJ2-3; 15 bases match TRBD2. Germline V lookup: CDR1 SGHVS, CDR2 FQNEAQ. CDR3 length: 16 amino acids. Trimming removed 5 bases from V and 9 bases from J; junction bases left unmatched: 9. The CDR3 DNA follows: TGTGCCAGCAGCCGTAGGACTAGCGGGGGGGCAAGCACGCAGTATTTT. Its translation: CASSRRTSGGASTQYF.

This clone was detected a few times. The CDR3, as DNA: TGTGCCTGGAGTGTTGTGGGCGTGAACTATGGCTACACCTTC. Translation: CAWSVVGVNYGYTF. The chain employs TRBV30 and TRBJ1-2; D is uncertain. Trimming stripped 0 bases from V and 2 bases from J, with 10 bases between. CDR1 and CDR2 (germline): GTSNPN, SVGIG (reference sequence). The length of the CDR3 is 14 residues.

This chain's CDR3 is CASSIREGYEQYF. CDR3 sequence (DNA): TGTGCCAGTAGTATCCGTGAGGGCTACGAGCAGTACTTC. The V and J genes are TRBV19 and TRBJ2-7; D is possibly TRBD2 (5 bases). V was clipped by 3 bases and J by 3 bases, with 9 bases between them. In germline, CDR1 is LNHDA, CDR2 SQIVND (reference sequence). The CDR3 has 13 amino acids.

J is TRBJ2-7 and V is TRBV15; D possibly corresponds to TRBD2 (7 bases). Trimming removed 6 bases at V and 2 bases at J, with 17 bases between. The CDR3 sequence is 15 residues long. CDR1 LNHNV and CDR2 YYDKDF come from the germline V gene (reference sequence). The CDR3 DNA reads as TGTGCCACCAGTCTCTCGCGGGGGCCAACCTACGAGCAGTACTTC. This codes for CATSLSRGPTYEQYF.

The V and J genes are TRBV4-1 and TRBJ2-7; 12 positions agree with TRBD2. CDR1 and CDR2 from the germline V gene are MGHRA and YSYEKL. The trim removed 4 bases at V and 5 bases at J, leaving 6 bases unmatched. This CDR3 spans 15 amino acids. The CDR3 region has the DNA TGCGCCAGCAGCCCCCGACTAGCGGGAGAGAACGAGCAGTACTTC. It yields the protein CASSPRLAGENEQYF.

This chain connects TRBV7-2 to TRBJ2-7, with D possibly TRBD2 on 6 matching bases. Trimming left V 4 bases short and J 5 bases short, with 15 bases between. CDR3 length: 14 amino acids. Germline values: CDR1 SGHTA, CDR2 FQGNSA. The CDR3 loop reads CASSSPAGSDEQYF. CDR3 nucleotide sequence: TGTGCCAGCAGCTCGCCGGCGGGATCTGACGAGCAGTACTTC.

This chain joins TRBV6-2 or TRBV6-3 and TRBJ2-2; TRBD2 agrees at 15 bases. The V and J ends lost 2 bases and 1 base, in that order; junction bases with no gene match: 2. CDR3 size: 18 residues. In germline, CDR1 is MNHEY, CDR2 SVGEGT. The CDR3 nucleotides are TGTGCCAGCAGTTACCGGACTAGCGGGGGGGTGAACACCGGGGAGCTGTTTTTT. It specifies CASSYRTSGGVNTGELFF.

CDR3 sequence: CASSSTGLAGVTDTQYF. CDR3 nucleotides: TGTGCCAGCAGTTCTACGGGACTAGCGGGAGTCACAGATACGCAGTATTTT. This chain connects TRBV25-1 to TRBJ2-3, with 14 bases aligning to TRBD2. Losses at the gene ends were 5 bases for V and 2 bases for J; bases not matched to a gene: 6. Germline assignment: CDR1 MGHDK and CDR2 SYGVNS. CDR3 length: 17 amino acids. The entire variable domain, with the rest obtained from reference TRBV25-1 and TRBJ2-3, is as follows: EADIYQTPRYLVIGTGKKITLECSQTMGHDKMYWYQQDPGMELHLIHYSYGVNSTEKGDLSSESTVSRIRTEHFPLTLESARPSHTSQYLCASSSTGLAGVTDTQYFGPGTRLTVL.

The rearrangement uses TRBV6-4 and TRBJ2-1, with 7 bases matching TRBD1. Germline V gene lookup returns CDR1 MRHNA and CDR2 SNTAGT. The CDR3 spans 15 residues. The ends lost 7 bases at V and 5 bases at J; junction bases unmatched: 11. The CDR3 region has the DNA TGTGCCAGCACCGAACAACCGGGACAGAACAATGAGCAGTTCTTC. It codes for CASTEQPGQNNEQFF.

The chain couples TRBV2 to TRBJ2-3; 8 nucleotides align to TRBD2. CDR1 is SNHLY, CDR2 FYNNEI, per germline. The ends lost 4 bases at V and 1 base at J; junction bases unmatched: 4. This CDR3 has 15 residues. The DNA for the CDR3 is TGTGCCAGCAGTGTAAGGCGGGGGGGCACAGATACGCAGTATTTT. Translated, it gives CASSVRRGGTDTQYF.

This chain links TRBV24-1 with TRBJ2-3; D possibly corresponds to TRBD1 (5 bases). The CDR3 has 17 amino acids. Germline CDR1 and CDR2: KGHDR and SFDVKD. V shed 4 bases and J shed 4 bases, with 20 bases lying between them. CDR3 coding DNA: TGTGCCACCAGTGACCCTGTCCCAGGGTTCCAAGCAGATACGCAGTATTTT. Protein product: CATSDPVPGFQADTQYF.

The chain recombines TRBV7-8 with TRBJ2-3; maybe TRBD2 (6 bases). Germline values: CDR1 SGHVS, CDR2 FQNEAQ. The CDR3 is 14 residues long. V was cut by 3 bases and J by 3 bases, with 10 bases left in between. The chain's CDR3 is CASSFLGRTDTQYF. The CDR3 DNA reads as TGTGCCAGCAGCTTTCTCGGGAGAACAGATACGCAGTATTTT.

This chain uses TRBV7-2 with TRBJ2-1; 9 nucleotides match TRBD2. The CDR3 sequence is 15 residues long. V lost 5 bases, J lost 4 bases, and 6 bases stayed unmatched. Germline assignment: CDR1 SGHTA and CDR2 FQGNSA. For the CDR3, the DNA is TGTGCCAGCAGCCCCGGGCGGGGGGGTTACAATGAGCAGTTCTTC. The encoded protein is CASSPGRGGYNEQFF.

This chain uses TRBV4-1 with TRBJ2-7; TRBD1 agrees at 11 bases. Unmatched junction bases numbered 4, after V lost 4 bases and J lost 5 bases. The CDR3 sequence is 14 residues long. CDR1 and CDR2 from the germline V gene are MGHRA and YSYEKL. In DNA, the CDR3 is TGCGCCAGCAGCCTGGGACAGGGGGACGACGAGCAGTACTTC. Amino acids: CASSLGQGDDEQYF.

V is TRBV5-5 and J is TRBJ2-5, with TRBD2 identical over 7 bases. The germline V gene encodes CDR1 SGHKS and CDR2 YYEKEE (reference sequence). Trimming removed 2 bases from V and 5 bases from J; junction bases left unmatched: 9. This CDR3 comprises 15 residues. CDR3 sequence reads: CASSFPSAGVETQYF. The CDR3 nucleotides read TGTGCCAGCAGCTTCCCAAGTGCGGGGGTGGAGACCCAGTACTTC.

The chain recombines TRBV13 with TRBJ2-3, with 11 positions matching TRBD2. This CDR3 comprises 20 residues. CDR1 and CDR2 from the germline V gene are PRHDT and FYEKMQ (reference sequence). With V trimmed by 2 bases and J by 1 base, 14 bases remained unmatched. Here the CDR3 reads CASSLLSLAGGPSGTDTQYF. The CDR3 region has the DNA TGTGCCAGCAGCTTACTCAGCTTAGCGGGAGGGCCCTCCGGCACAGATACGCAGTATTTT.

For the CDR3, the DNA is TGTGCCAGCAGAGGAGTGGCCGGGGAGCTGTTTTTT. This codes for CASRGVAGELFF. This chain joins TRBV11-3 and TRBJ2-2; D is unresolved. The CDR3 consists of 12 residues. With 6 bases removed from V and 6 bases from J, the gap between germline ends came to 8 bases. From germline, CDR1 is SGHNT and CDR2 YENEEA.

The chain joins TRBV10-3 to TRBJ2-7; 7 bases line up with TRBD1. The V gene's germline CDR1 is ENHRY and CDR2 SYGVKD. The length of the CDR3 is 18 residues. The V gene end was trimmed by 3 bases and the J gene end by 0 bases; junction bases not matched to a gene: 14. The CDR3 protein is CAISDQTPGQKSSYEQYF. For the CDR3, the DNA is TGTGCCATCAGTGACCAAACGCCGGGACAGAAGAGCTCCTACGAGCAGTACTTC.

V is TRBV9 and J is TRBJ2-1; D possibly corresponds to TRBD2 (7 bases). The CDR3 runs to 17 residues. The germline V gene has CDR1 SGDLS and CDR2 YYNGEE. Deletions cut 1 base from V and 0 bases from J, with 14 bases between. CDR3 sequence: CASSVFGGRFSYNEQFF. In DNA, the CDR3 is TGTGCCAGCAGCGTATTCGGGGGGCGGTTCTCCTACAATGAGCAGTTCTTC.

This sequence joins TRBV27 and TRBJ1-5, with a possible D match to TRBD1 (6 bases). In germline, CDR1 is MNHEY, CDR2 SMNVEV (reference sequence). The germline V and J ends were trimmed by 4 bases and 7 bases, with 17 bases remaining between them. There are 15 residues in the CDR3. Here the CDR3 DNA reads TGTGCCAGCAGTTACGGCCGTGGGGGCGAGCAGCCCCAGCATTTT. This gives the protein CASSYGRGGEQPQHF.

This sequence joins TRBV6-5 and TRBJ2-7; 8 bases agree with TRBD1. The CDR3 length is 15 residues. Germline V CDR1 and CDR2: MNHEY, SVGAGI. V lost 6 bases, J lost 2 bases, and 9 bases stayed unmatched. The chain's CDR3 is CASSRGLQTPYEQYF. In DNA, the CDR3 is TGTGCCAGCAGCAGGGGGCTTCAGACGCCCTACGAGCAGTACTTC.

J is TRBJ2-5 and V is TRBV7-7, with 8 bases lining up with TRBD2. Looked up from germline, CDR1 is SSHAT and CDR2 is FNYEAQ (reference sequence). The CDR3 sequence is 15 residues long. Trimming cost V 3 bases and J 2 bases; bases outside gene matches: 5. The CDR3 coding sequence is TGTGCCAGCAGCTTCGGTAGCGGGGTTCAAGAGACCCAGTACTTC. Amino acid sequence: CASSFGSGVQETQYF.

This rearrangement joins TRBV15 to TRBJ1-3, with 8 bases that match TRBD1. Germline-derived CDR1 and CDR2 are LNHNV and YYDKDF (reference sequence). This CDR3 is built from 18 residues. V was pared by 3 bases and J by 0 bases, with 10 bases of the junction left unmatched. The CDR3 DNA is TGTGCCACCAGCAGGGGGACAGGCCTAAGTGCCTCTGGAAACACCATATATTTT. It specifies CATSRGTGLSASGNTIYF.